One sample yielded the 9 T cell receptor beta chains listed below, sequenced in a study of cytomegalovirus exposure and HLA in healthy donors. Primers: 60 Vbeta forward and 13 Jbeta reverse. Repertoires were generated with immunoSEQ multiplex PCR, while TCRdb's copy carries only in-frame clones and drops some. Here the sample spans some 95,000 clones, roughly two thirds being singletons. Sequenced material: PBMCs. These receptors all come from a female donor in good health and CMV-seronegative.

CDR3 sequence: CASTLGQLALETQYF. CDR3 nucleotides: TGCGCCAGCACTCTTGGACAGTTGGCCTTGGAGACCCAGTACTTC. The V call is TRBV5-1, the J call TRBJ2-5, with D possibly being TRBD1 (6 bases). Germline CDR1 is SGHRS and CDR2 is YFSETQ. V lost 6 bases and J lost 5, with 20 bases in between. The CDR3 length is 15 residues.

CDR3 nucleotide sequence: TGTGCCAGCAGCCGTTCTGGGAGGGAGCAGTACTTC. Translated, it gives CASSRSGREQYF. The chain employs TRBV14 and TRBJ2-7; a possible D gene is TRBD2 (6 bases). Trimming cost V 4 bases and J 7 bases, with 11 bases left between them. The germline V gene encodes CDR1 SGHDN and CDR2 FVKESK. The CDR3 has 12 residues.

Here the CDR3 DNA reads TGTGCCAGCAGCCCCTTTGTTAGCGGCAACAATGAGCAGTTCTTC. Its protein product is CASSPFVSGNNEQFF. V gene TRBV5-6 combines with J gene TRBJ2-1; perhaps TRBD2 as D (6 bases). The CDR3 is 15 amino acids. Trimming took off 4 bases at V and 5 bases at J, with 16 bases between the two ends. Germline loops: CDR1 SGHDT, CDR2 YYEEEE.

This clone was observed once. V gene TRBV5-1 combines with J gene TRBJ2-7; 9 positions agree with TRBD1. V gave up 4 bases and J gave up 5 bases; unmatched junction bases: 7. Per the germline V gene, CDR1 is SGHRS and CDR2 is YFSETQ. This CDR3 spans 14 amino acids. The CDR3 coding sequence is TGCGCCAGCAGCCGTGGGGGACAGGGCGACGAGCAGTACTTC. Amino acids: CASSRGGQGDEQYF.

The chain uses TRBV4-3 and TRBJ1-4; D is unresolved. Trimming cost V 1 base and J 1 base, with 10 bases left between them. Germline assignment: CDR1 LGHNA and CDR2 YSLEER. This CDR3 comprises 16 residues. CDR3 region: CASSQAHGGTNEKLFF. Here the CDR3 DNA reads TGCGCCAGCAGCCAAGCCCATGGCGGAACTAATGAAAAACTGTTTTTT.

The chain carries TRBV11-3 and TRBJ2-3, with D maybe TRBD2 (6 bases). The germline V gene encodes CDR1 SGHNT and CDR2 YENEEA. Trimming shortened V by 6 bases and J by 2 bases, and 12 bases separated the two germline ends. The CDR3 is 14 amino acids. The CDR3 here is CASSAGTYTDTQYF. DNA of the CDR3: TGTGCCAGCAGTGCCGGGACTTACACAGATACGCAGTATTTT.

The chain joins TRBV7-8 to TRBJ2-7; TRBD1 is a possible D gene (6 bases). The CDR3 contains 18 residues. V lost 5 bases and J lost 2, with 25 bases in between. The germline gives CDR1 SGHVS, CDR2 FQNEAQ. The CDR3 nucleotides are TGTGCCAGCAGCCGAAGAGTGACCGGGACATATCTCCCCTACGAGCAGTACTTC. Translation gives CASSRRVTGTYLPYEQYF.

The genes are TRBV10-1 and TRBJ2-3, with a tentative D call TRBD1 (6 bases). V was shortened by 0 bases and J by 6 bases, with 10 bases between the two germline ends. This CDR3 is 14 amino acids long. The V gene's germline CDR1 is WNHNN and CDR2 SYGVQD (reference sequence). The CDR3 DNA reads TGCGCCAGCAGTGAGTCTGGGGGCGGGGATACGCAGTATTTT. It encodes CASSESGGGDTQYF.

J is TRBJ1-5 and V is TRBV6-1, with D maybe TRBD1 (5 bases). Germline CDR1 reads MNHNS; CDR2 reads SASEGT. The CDR3 extends over 15 amino acids. V lost 1 base, J lost 7 bases, and 14 bases lay in between. This chain's CDR3 is CASSEDAGAGQPQHF. The CDR3, as DNA: TGTGCCAGCAGTGAAGATGCCGGGGCGGGACAGCCCCAGCATTTT.